The 9 T cell receptor beta chains below come from one sample, sequenced in a study of Ad26.COV2.S vaccination and SARS-CoV-2 variants. Treatment in this sample: around 19 received Ad26.COV2.S at low or high dose, single or two shots; about 5 received placebo; per-sample allocation not given. Repertoires come from day 63 after the first vaccine or placebo injection. Sequenced by immunoSEQ multiplex PCR; TCRdb stores in-frame clones only, minus some. This sample has around 300,000 clones, with 85% to 90% found just once. Sequenced material: peripheral blood, taken in a trial of Ad26.COV2.S vaccine versus placebo. The receptors stem from a person aged 18-65 years who received the Ad26.COV2.S COVID-19 vaccine or a placebo.

With respect to this clone: At one end, the junction sequence differs from germline, possibly due to a read error. The rearrangement links TRBV7-9 to TRBJ1-4; D is possibly TRBD1 (5 bases). Germline loops: CDR1 SEHNR, CDR2 FQNEAQ (reference sequence). The CDR3 is 15 residues long. The CDR3 nucleotides are TGTGCCAGCATCTTAGCCGGGGGGACTAATGAAAAACTGTTTTTT. It encodes CASILAGGTNEKLFF.

The rearrangement links TRBV5-5 to TRBJ2-2; 7 nucleotides match TRBD2. J gave up 5 bases and V 3 bases, and 7 bases lay outside the gene matches. The germline CDR1 and CDR2 sequences are SGHKS and YYEKEE (reference sequence). This CDR3 comprises 15 residues. CDR3 protein: CASSWASGPTGELFF. The CDR3 coding sequence is TGTGCCAGCAGCTGGGCTAGCGGTCCGACCGGGGAGCTGTTTTTT.

The chain employs TRBV28 and TRBJ1-1, with D tentatively TRBD1 (6 bases). The V and J ends lost 8 bases and 6 bases respectively, with 13 bases between them. The CDR3 length is 12 residues. Per germline, CDR1 MDHEN and CDR2 SYDVKM. CDR3: CASRSGEAEAFF. As DNA, the CDR3 is TGTGCCAGCCGATCAGGGGAAGCTGAAGCTTTCTTT.

This chain joins TRBV12-3 or TRBV12-4 and TRBJ1-2; tentative D call: TRBD1 (6 bases). The length of the CDR3 is 12 residues. V shed 5 bases and J shed 4 bases, with 8 bases lying between them. The CDR3 sequence is CASSAGAYGYTF. Written as DNA, the CDR3 is TGTGCCAGCAGTGCAGGGGCCTATGGCTACACCTTC.

The chain links TRBV9 to TRBJ2-3; 11 bases match TRBD2. CDR1 SGDLS and CDR2 YYNGEE come from the germline V gene. The CDR3 totals 17 residues. V dropped 5 bases and J dropped 2; count of bases not matched to a gene: 10. DNA for the CDR3: TGTGCCAGCAGTCACAGCTCTAGCGGGGGGAACACAGATACGCAGTATTTT. Residues: CASSHSSSGGNTDTQYF.

As for this clone: Other DNA sequences from this sample encode an identical CDR3 as well. This chain links TRBV20-1 with TRBJ2-1; D unresolved. CDR3 size: 11 residues. Looked up from germline, CDR1 is DFQATT and CDR2 is SNEGSKA (reference sequence). V shed 2 bases and J shed 5 bases, with 4 bases lying between them. The CDR3 DNA sequence: TGCAGTGCTAGACAAGACAATGAGCAGTTCTTC. This gives the protein CSARQDNEQFF.

The chain recombines TRBV6-6 with TRBJ1-2; 7 nucleotides line up with TRBD1. The germline V gene has CDR1 MNHNY and CDR2 SVGAGI (reference sequence). CDR3 length: 13 residues. Germline trimming cut 2 bases from V and 4 bases from J; bases unmatched to any gene: 1. CDR3 amino acids: CASSYDRAYGYTF. CDR3 DNA: TGTGCCAGCAGTTACGACAGGGCCTATGGCTACACCTTC.

The genes are TRBV24-1 and TRBJ2-1; D remains unclear. There are 14 residues in the CDR3. V lost 0 bases, J lost 5 bases, and 7 bases lay in between. Germline V gene data show CDR1 as KGHDR and CDR2 as SFDVKD. This CDR3 is CATSDLDPNNEQFF. The CDR3 DNA reads as TGTGCCACCAGTGATTTGGACCCCAACAATGAGCAGTTCTTC.

V gene TRBV3-1 (or the pseudogene TRBV3-2) combines with J gene TRBJ1-2; D is possibly TRBD1 (5 bases). Trimming shortened V by 1 base and J by 2 bases, and 5 bases separated the two germline ends. The CDR3 contains 13 residues. The V gene's germline CDR1 is LGHDT and CDR2 YNNKEL (reference sequence). CDR3 bases: TGTGCCAGCAGCCAAGGACAGAACTATGGCTACACCTTC. It encodes CASSQGQNYGYTF.